A single sample is the source of the 28 T cell receptor beta chains below, sequenced in a study of T cell repertoires in cytomegalovirus infection. TCRdb used MiXCR to reprocess the reads, holding one entry per CDR3 protein. There are some 200,000 distinct CDR3 sequences in the sample; roughly 9.8% occur only once, and about 4.2% lies in the top ten. Sequencing was done on a sample of PBMCs. All receptors derive from a human donor in good health (CMV status not recorded). Some clones in this sample may be carry-over from other donors' samples.

This clonotype has at least ten counts. This sequence joins TRBV7-9 and TRBJ2-3; TRBD1 matches 7 bases. V was clipped by 5 bases and J by 3 bases; unmatched bases: 5. Per germline, CDR1 SEHNR and CDR2 FQNEAQ (reference sequence). The CDR3 is 14 residues long. DNA of the CDR3: TGTGCCAGCAGCGCCAGGGGGAAGACAGATACGCAGTATTTT. It specifies CASSARGKTDTQYF.

V usage is TRBV20-1 and J usage is TRBJ1-1, with TRBD1 as a possible D gene (6 bases). The CDR3 extends over 14 amino acids. Germline CDR1 is DFQATT and CDR2 is SNEGSKA (reference sequence). V lost 1 base, J lost 5 bases, and 14 bases lay in between. The CDR3, as DNA: TGCAGTGCTAGAGGGGGCAGGGGTTCGACTGAAGCTTTCTTT. This translates into CSARGGRGSTEAFF.

This clonotype showed up many times. The rearrangement links TRBV6-6 to TRBJ1-5; D is undetermined. Germline CDR1 reads MNHNY; CDR2 reads SVGAGI (reference sequence). The CDR3 totals 16 residues. Trimming cost V 2 bases and J 0 bases, with 11 bases left between them. The CDR3 coding sequence is TGTGCCAGCAGTTACGGGAACCGAAATAGCAATCAGCCCCAGCATTTT. The encoded protein is CASSYGNRNSNQPQHF.

This clonotype was detected ten times or more. V and J are TRBV7-6 and TRBJ2-3; 10 positions agree with TRBD2. Losses at the gene ends were 1 base for V and 2 bases for J; bases not matched to a gene: 12. The CDR3 runs 19 residues. Germline loops: CDR1 SGHVS, CDR2 FNYEAQ. The CDR3 protein is CASSLVYRGTSELTDTQYF. The CDR3 DNA reads TGTGCCAGCAGCTTAGTCTATCGGGGGACTAGCGAACTCACAGATACGCAGTATTTT.

This clonotype has a count of ten or more. V usage is TRBV7-2 and J usage is TRBJ1-2; 9 bases are shared with TRBD1. Germline values: CDR1 SGHTA, CDR2 FQGNSA. The CDR3 extends over 12 amino acids. Trimming took 2 bases from V and 14 from J; bases not matched to a gene: 6. This CDR3 is CASSLRDRDFTF. The CDR3 nucleotides are TGTGCCAGCAGCTTAAGGGACAGGGATTTTACCTTC.

This clonotype was detected many times. The V gene is TRBV20-1, the J gene TRBJ1-5; D uncertain. CDR3 length: 17 residues. V was clipped by 2 bases and J by 1 base, with 18 bases between them. CDR1 is DFQATT, CDR2 SNEGSKA, per germline (reference sequence). The CDR3 coding sequence is TGCAGTGCTAGAAACACAAACCAGAGGGTCAGCAATCAGCCCCAGCATTTT. Encoded protein: CSARNTNQRVSNQPQHF.

The sample holds a few counts of this clonotype. The J gene is TRBJ2-3, the V gene TRBV20-1; D uncertain. Germline assignment: CDR1 DFQATT and CDR2 SNEGSKA (reference sequence). The V end was cut by 6 bases, the J end by 4 bases, with 11 bases between. The CDR3 has 12 residues. CDR3 DNA: TGCAGTGCGCAAAGTACCGCAGATACGCAGTATTTT. It yields the protein CSAQSTADTQYF.

This clonotype was picked up a small number of times. This chain joins TRBV6-2 or TRBV6-3 and TRBJ2-7; D is undetermined. CDR1 is MNHEY and CDR2 is SVGEGT in the germline V gene. The CDR3 contains 14 residues. The V gene lost 2 bases and the J gene lost 2 bases, with 10 bases spanning the gap. This CDR3 reads CASSYLGSTYEQYF. CDR3 in DNA: TGTGCCAGCAGTTACCTTGGCAGCACCTACGAGCAGTACTTC.

This clonotype was seen repeatedly, ten times or more. The chain uses TRBV7-2 and TRBJ2-1, with D possibly TRBD2 on 6 matching bases. Germline assignment: CDR1 SGHTA and CDR2 FQGNSA. The CDR3 runs to 14 residues. Trimming shortened V by 5 bases and J by 1 base, and 9 bases separated the two germline ends. CDR3 sequence (DNA): TGTGCCAGCAGCGTCGGAGGGTCCTACAATGAGCAGTTCTTC. This translates into CASSVGGSYNEQFF. The full variable domain, in which reference TRBV7-2 and TRBJ2-1 provide the parts outside the CDR3, is GAGVSQSPSNKVTEKGKDVELRCDPISGHTALYWYRQSLGQGLEFLIYFQGNSAPDKSGLPSDRFSAERTGGSVSTLTIQRTQQEDSAVYLCASSVGGSYNEQFFGPGTRLTVL.

V is TRBV24-1 and J is TRBJ2-1; D unresolved. The germline V gene encodes CDR1 KGHDR and CDR2 SFDVKD. The V gene lost 6 bases and the J gene lost 15 bases, with 20 bases spanning the gap. The length of the CDR3 is 13 residues. The CDR3 loop is CATSNDFGGVVFF. The DNA of the CDR3 is TGTGCCACCAGTAATGATTTCGGTGGGGTAGTGTTCTTC.

This clonotype was picked up a small number of times. V and J are TRBV29-1 and TRBJ1-5; the D gene is possibly TRBD1 (5 bases). V was trimmed by 6 bases and J by 1 base, leaving 7 bases between them. This CDR3 contains 12 residues. Germline V gene data show CDR1 as SQVTM and CDR2 as ANQGSEA. The CDR3 reads CSVRDSNQPQHF. Here the CDR3 DNA reads TGCAGCGTCCGGGACAGCAATCAGCCCCAGCATTTT.

At least ten counts were recorded for this clonotype. This rearrangement joins TRBV6-2 or TRBV6-3 to TRBJ2-1; D might be TRBD1 (6 bases). The CDR3 extends over 14 amino acids. The germline CDR1 and CDR2 sequences are MNHEY and SVGEGT. Trimming left V 6 bases short and J 7 bases short, with 16 bases between. The CDR3 loop is CASRDPVGGNEQFF. Written as DNA, the CDR3 is TGTGCCAGCAGGGACCCAGTAGGGGGTAATGAGCAGTTCTTC.

This clonotype was detected many times. The chain has TRBV28 and TRBJ1-4; D is undetermined. The V gene lost 5 bases and the J gene lost 0 bases, with 13 bases spanning the gap. This CDR3 region has 16 residues. CDR1 is MDHEN, CDR2 SYDVKM, per germline. The CDR3 coding sequence is TGTGCCAGCAGTCAAGACGGATCCGCAACTAATGAAAAACTGTTTTTT. Its translation: CASSQDGSATNEKLFF.

This clonotype was found many times. The V and J genes are TRBV27 and TRBJ2-1, with TRBD1 matching 7 bases. The CDR3 is 14 amino acids. Trimming took 4 bases from V and 8 from J; bases not matched to a gene: 8. CDR1 and CDR2 (germline): MNHEY, SMNVEV (reference sequence). CDR3 in DNA: TGTGCCAGCAGTTGGGACAGCCCTGGGTATGAGCAGTTCTTC. Amino acid sequence: CASSWDSPGYEQFF.

This clonotype was observed a few times. The junction departs from germline at one end; a sequencing error may be responsible. V is TRBV7-9 and J is TRBJ2-5, with D perhaps TRBD1 or TRBD2 (7 bases each). This CDR3 contains 13 residues. Germline loops: CDR1 SEHNR, CDR2 FQNEAQ (reference sequence). The CDR3 nucleotides are TGTGCCAGCAGCGCCGGGGGTGACAGGGAGGGAAACTTC. Translating gives CASSAGGDREGNF. The full variable domain, rest sourced from reference TRBV7-9 and TRBJ2-5, is DTGVSQNPRHKITKRGQNVTFRCDPISEHNRLYWYRQTLGQGPEFLTYFQNEAQLEKSRLLSDRFSAERPKGSFSTLEIQRTEQGDSAMYLCASSAGGDREGNFGPGTRLLVL.

This clonotype was counted ten times or more. The CDR3 DNA sequence: TGTGCCAGCAGCCTGGGAGGCCCGGGGGAAAAACTGTTTTTT. Translation: CASSLGGPGEKLFF. V is TRBV7-2 and J is TRBJ1-4; D is ambiguous. Deletions cut 5 bases from V and 8 bases from J, with 15 bases between. The V gene's germline CDR1 is SGHTA and CDR2 FQGNSA. This CDR3 has 14 residues.

This clonotype showed up just a few times. V and J are TRBV6-5 and TRBJ2-4; 10 bases match TRBD2. Germline CDR1 MNHEY, CDR2 SVGAGI. The length of the CDR3 is 17 residues. The junction had 5 bases not matched to a gene; V was cut back by 0 bases and J by 3 bases. CDR3 in amino acids: CASSYSPTSGYKNIQYF. CDR3 coding DNA: TGTGCCAGCAGTTACTCTCCGACTAGCGGGTACAAAAACATTCAGTACTTC.

This clonotype was found a few times. V usage is TRBV28 and J usage is TRBJ1-2; D is unclear. CDR3 length equals 14 residues. Looked up from germline, CDR1 is MDHEN and CDR2 is SYDVKM. V was cut by 8 bases and J by 2 bases, with 15 bases left in between. The CDR3 region is CASAIRSANYGYTF. The CDR3 DNA reads TGTGCCAGCGCGATCCGGTCAGCCAACTATGGCTACACCTTC.

V is TRBV6-2 or TRBV6-3 and J is TRBJ1-1; D ambiguous. The germline V gene encodes CDR1 MNHEY and CDR2 SVGEGT. The CDR3 totals 12 residues. V lost 8 bases to trimming and J lost 1 base, with 8 bases between them. The CDR3 loop is CASEDPNTEAFF. CDR3 nucleotides: TGTGCCAGCGAAGACCCGAACACTGAAGCTTTCTTT.

This clonotype was observed many times. V is TRBV7-2 and J is TRBJ1-4, with D hard to call. CDR1 is SGHTA and CDR2 is FQGNSA in the germline V gene. V was shortened by 6 bases and J by 5 bases, with 13 bases between the two germline ends. The CDR3 runs 14 residues. The CDR3 loop is CASSPSPINEKLFF. The CDR3 nucleotides read TGTGCCAGCAGTCCTTCCCCCATAAATGAAAAACTGTTTTTT.

The chain uses TRBV6-2 or TRBV6-3 and TRBJ2-1, with 12 bases matching TRBD2. V lost 6 bases to trimming and J lost 9 bases; unmatched junction nucleotides: 6. Germline CDR1 is MNHEY and CDR2 is SVGEGT. This CDR3 is 14 amino acids long. The CDR3 region has the DNA TGTGCCAGCAGGCTAGCGGGGGGGCCATCTGAGCAGTTCTTC. Its translation is CASRLAGGPSEQFF.

This clonotype appeared a few times. The rearrangement links TRBV4-3 to TRBJ2-1, with D possibly TRBD2 on 7 matching bases. This CDR3 spans 19 amino acids. CDR1 is LGHNA, CDR2 YSLEER, per germline. Trimming took off 3 bases at V and 8 bases at J, with 29 bases between the two ends. The CDR3 region has the DNA TGCGCCAGCAGCCACCCCCGGGGAGGGGGGAGGGCCCTCACCCATGAGCAGTTCTTC. Its translation is CASSHPRGGGRALTHEQFF.

There are many counts of this clonotype. The V and J genes are TRBV23-1 and TRBJ2-1; 7 bases align to TRBD2. TRBV23-1 is an ORF; its function is uncertain. Trimming cost V 1 base and J 8 bases; bases outside gene matches: 5. The CDR3 loop spans 14 amino acids. The DNA of the CDR3 is TGCGCCAGCAGTCAATTGCCCCGGGGGGATGAGCAGTTCTTC. Encoded protein: CASSQLPRGDEQFF.

This clonotype was detected only a few times. Here the CDR3 reads CASSYSAPVKEQYF. DNA for the CDR3: TGTGCCAGCAGTTACTCGGCCCCCGTCAAGGAGCAGTACTTC. J is TRBJ2-7 and V is TRBV6-2 or TRBV6-3; D is uncertain. The CDR3 runs 14 residues. V lost 0 bases, J lost 7 bases, and 13 bases lay in between. Germline V gene lookup returns CDR1 MNHEY and CDR2 SVGEGT.

Ten or more counts support this clonotype. The genes are TRBV7-2 and TRBJ2-1, with D perhaps matching TRBD2 (6 bases). The CDR3 is 14 residues long. The V end was cut by 3 bases, the J end by 7 bases, with 13 bases between. Germline values: CDR1 SGHTA, CDR2 FQGNSA. The DNA for the CDR3 is TGTGCCAGCAGCTTTTTAGCGGTCATAAATGAGCAGTTCTTC. Its translation: CASSFLAVINEQFF. The whole variable domain, filled in from reference TRBV7-2 and TRBJ2-1, reads GAGVSQSPSNKVTEKGKDVELRCDPISGHTALYWYRQSLGQGLEFLIYFQGNSAPDKSGLPSDRFSAERTGGSVSTLTIQRTQQEDSAVYLCASSFLAVINEQFFGPGTRLTVL.

This clonotype was detected many times. The chain employs TRBV2 and TRBJ2-7; D is perhaps TRBD1 (5 bases). The CDR3 loop spans 14 amino acids. The ends were cut back, 4 bases at V and 0 bases at J, with 10 bases in the middle. Germline V lookup: CDR1 SNHLY, CDR2 FYNNEI. The CDR3 reads CASSVGQSSYEQYF. The CDR3 DNA sequence: TGTGCCAGCAGTGTAGGACAAAGCTCCTACGAGCAGTACTTC.

The chain recombines TRBV19 with TRBJ1-1, with 9 bases that match TRBD1. Germline CDR1 and CDR2: LNHDA and SQIVND (reference sequence). V shed 6 bases, J shed 5 bases, and the junction held 10 bases outside the gene matches. The CDR3 is made up of 15 amino acids. As DNA, the CDR3 is TGTGCCAGTAGGGAATTCGGGACAGGGCGGACTGAAGCTTTCTTT. It translates to CASREFGTGRTEAFF. Based on the CDR3 plus reference TRBV19 and TRBJ1-1, the full variable domain is DGGITQSPKYLFRKEGQNVTLSCEQNLNHDAMYWYRQDPGQGLRLIYYSQIVNDFQKGDIAEGYSVSREKKESFPLTVTSAQKNPTAFYLCASREFGTGRTEAFFGQGTRLTVV.

This clonotype was seen a handful of times. The chain recombines TRBV10-3 with TRBJ2-5; TRBD1 agrees at 7 bases. V lost 3 bases and J lost 4; bases outside the gene matches: 5. Germline loops: CDR1 ENHRY, CDR2 SYGVKD. The CDR3 loop spans 14 amino acids. CDR3 nucleotides: TGTGCCATCAGTGATCCACAGGGGCGAGAGACCCAGTACTTC. It specifies CAISDPQGRETQYF.